The present T cell receptor (beta chain) was sequenced within a study of blood T cells in healthy people across ages. Primed by a sample-barcoded 5' primer and a J-beta primer mix, a second PCR proceeded for 7 to 11 cycles. Each CDR3 protein is one row after TCRdb ran MiXCR on the 5' RACE reads. The sample holds over a million distinct CDR3 sequences, approximately 42% seen once. This CDR3 region has 15 residues. Germline CDR1 MNHEY, CDR2 SMNVEV (reference sequence). The chain joins TRBV27 to TRBJ2-7; possibly TRBD1 for D (5 bases). The tail of the sequence fits TRBJ2-5 better, so the J call may be wrong. The sequence was collected from a woman in her late teens or twenties in good health. Sequencing used blood. The CDR3: CASSLLGPTEETQYF. The CDR3 DNA follows: TGTGCCAGCAGTTTATTGGGGCCCACTGAAGAGACCCAGTACTTC.